The present entry profiles one T cell receptor beta chain with its context. The antigen remains unidentified. CDR1 and CDR2 (germline): LGHNA, YSLEER. This CDR3 is built from 16 residues. The trim removed 0 bases at V and 7 bases at J, leaving 8 bases unmatched. The source of the sample is a study of T cell repertoires in cytomegalovirus infection. Background on the study: In public TCR beta signatures, there were indications of both CMV infection and matching HLA type.

Findings and limits, study-wide: Identification of carriers of CMV plus the relevant HLA was achieved through cumulative public TCR beta family frequency.

TCRdb itself ran the reads through MiXCR, one entry per CDR3 protein. The sample lists tens of thousands of distinct CDR3 sequences; around 30% were seen once. The chain employs TRBV4-3 and TRBJ2-1, with TRBD2 matching 8 bases. Specimen: CD8+ T cells from cultured PBMCs, collected from culture after CMV antigen stimulation. This receptor was obtained from a human donor in good health (CMV status not recorded). Some clones in this sample may be carry-over from other donors' samples. DNA for the CDR3: TGCGCCAGCAGCCAAGATCCAGCGGGAGTACGGAATGAGCAGTTCTTC. Its protein is CASSQDPAGVRNEQFF.